This T cell receptor beta chain emerged from a study of post-analysis software for immune sequencing data. Study as a whole: The cohort encompassed relapsing-remitting, secondary progressive and progressive-relapsing multiple sclerosis disease courses. Study-level findings and limits: The five TRBV segments detected at higher frequency in patients than in controls included TRBV5-6, TRBV5-1 and TRBV20-1.

TCR beta cDNA libraries had unique molecular identifiers. MiXCR was run by TCRdb on the PCR reads, yielding one entry per CDR3 protein. Counted here are about 820,000 distinct CDR3 sequences, about 57% occurring once; the ten biggest clones make up roughly 4.4%. The CDR3 loop spans 14 amino acids. The germline V gene encodes CDR1 SGHRS and CDR2 YFSETQ. V gave up 4 bases and J gave up 3 bases, with 13 bases separating them. Points on this clonotype: Its specificity is not known.

The chain carries TRBV5-1 and TRBJ2-5; D not certain. The clonotype was recovered from a girl aged 10-17 years with multiple sclerosis. Input material: blood. CDR3 sequence: CASSTGPGEETQYF. The CDR3 DNA follows: TGCGCCAGCAGCACCGGTCCTGGAGAAGAGACCCAGTACTTC.